This T cell receptor (beta chain) was sequenced during a study of OX40 agonist ivuxolimab in advanced cancers. Concerning the study at large: Ivuxolimab was a fully human IgG2 agonistic monoclonal antibody targeting the costimulatory receptor OX40 (CD134). Intravenous ivuxolimab was administered to patients every 2 weeks at six dose levels: 0.01, 0.1, 0.3, 1.5, 3 and 10 mg/kg. Among the roughly 50 dose-escalation patients, about 19 had hepatocellular carcinoma, 15 or so melanoma, 9 renal cell carcinoma and 9 head and neck cancer. The dose-escalation cohort was over 70% male with a mean age of around 62 years, ranging from roughly 23 to 90. Patients were allowed to have had prior anti-PD-1, anti-PD-L1 or anti-CTLA-4 therapy, and around 43% of the dose-escalation patients had been treated with checkpoint inhibitors. Three dose-escalation patients achieved partial responses, one with hepatocellular carcinoma and two with cutaneous melanoma. The purpose of peripheral TCRbeta sequencing was to test whether ivuxolimab changed TCR sequence diversity and led to clonal T-cell expansion. The paper covers the monotherapy dose-escalation part of the phase I ivuxolimab trial, which included N ≈ 57 patients.

The trial excluded patients who had a history of autoimmune disease or were on systemic immunosuppression. Peripheral blood for TCR sequencing was collected from all dose cohorts at baseline, on cycle 4 day 1, and on cycle 7 day 1. Samples came from an open-label, multicenter, first-in-human phase I dose-escalation trial of ivuxolimab. Adults with locally advanced or metastatic melanoma, renal cell, hepatocellular, or head and neck squamous cell carcinoma were enrolled in the trial. Before TCR sequencing, CD4+ T cells and CD8+ T cells were sorted from peripheral blood as separate populations. Genomic DNA was extracted from sorted cells for sequencing of the TCRbeta CDR3 region. The immunoSEQ Assay was used to sequence the TCRbeta CDR3 regions. Not all clones reach the TCRdb copy of this immuneACCESS table, which keeps in-frame sequences only. Checked studies attribute under half of the gap to unresolved V genes and leave the rest unexplained. This sample lists about 47,000 clones; almost 90% were detected once. The ten largest make up roughly 8.1% of the sample.

Study-wide conclusions, independent of this receptor: At doses of 0.1 to 3.0 mg/kg, clonal expansion of both CD4+ and CD8+ T cells in blood was seen between baseline and week 6. Antigen specificity was not determined for the clonally expanded peripheral T cells. Low levels of normalized T-cell clonal expansion were also seen in some patients who did not respond. In the 0.1-3.0 mg/kg groups, partial responders had among the lowest normalized peripheral clonal expansion, particularly in CD8+ T cells. After ivuxolimab, more expanded clones were found on average in CD8+ T cells than in CD4+ T cells.

In the case of this clone: Its cognate antigen has yet to be identified. No much larger clone exists at a distance of one base, and base qualities are not known.

CDR1 and CDR2 were assigned from the germline V gene as KGHSH and LQKENI. The CDR3, cysteine through phenylalanine, is 14 amino acids long. Kept here is only the CDR3 DNA, which spans 42 bases and is read in frame from base 1. V lost 2 bases and J lost 5 bases; the stretch between them is 10 bases long. The source was CD4+ or CD8+ T cells sorted from blood, collected in a trial of the OX40 agonist ivuxolimab. The chain uses TRBV18 and TRBJ1-5; the D gene cannot be resolved reliably. This TCR came from an adult with an advanced solid tumor such as melanoma, head and neck, liver or kidney cancer. The CDR3 protein sequence reads: CASSPTREDQPQHF. The DNA reads TGTGCCAGCTCACCAACAAGGGAGGATCAGCCCCAGCATTTT.